What follows are 25 T cell receptor beta chains derived from one specimen sequenced in a study of identical twins. TCRdb processed the 5' RACE reads anew with MiXCR; each CDR3 protein has one entry. The sample lists hundreds of thousands of distinct CDR3 sequences; roughly 24% were seen once. These same data were also listed under a study on T cells expressing NK-cell markers.

Sequenced material: CD4+ T cells sorted from blood. These receptors all come from a woman younger than 30 in good health.

There are a few counts of this clonotype. The V and J genes are TRBV20-1 and TRBJ2-5; 9 nucleotides agree with TRBD1. The CDR3 extends over 14 amino acids. J lost 6 bases, V lost 0 bases, and 5 bases had no gene match. Germline CDR1 is DFQATT and CDR2 is SNEGSKA (reference sequence). The CDR3 region is CSARDRQGEKTQYF. The CDR3 DNA sequence: TGCAGTGCTAGAGACCGACAGGGGGAAAAGACCCAGTACTTC.

This clonotype was observed a few times. This rearrangement joins TRBV4-1 to TRBJ2-1; 11 bases are shared with TRBD2. CDR3 length equals 19 residues. Germline CDR1 and CDR2: MGHRA and YSYEKL. The V and J ends lost 1 base and 2 bases, in that order; junction bases with no gene match: 10. The CDR3 here is CASSQVISSGRKAYNEQFF. For the CDR3, the DNA is TGCGCCAGCAGCCAAGTAATCTCTAGCGGGAGGAAAGCCTACAATGAGCAGTTCTTC.

The chain carries TRBV5-1 and TRBJ2-5, with 11 positions matching TRBD2. The germline V gene has CDR1 SGHRS and CDR2 YFSETQ. Germline trimming cut 4 bases from V and 5 bases from J; bases unmatched to any gene: 10. The CDR3 contains 16 residues. The CDR3 sequence is CASSPDSGGAWETQYF. CDR3 nucleotide sequence: TGCGCCAGCAGCCCTGATAGCGGGGGGGCCTGGGAGACCCAGTACTTC. The complete variable domain, with remaining parts taken from reference TRBV5-1 and TRBJ2-5, reads KAGVTQTPRYLIKTRGQQVTLSCSPISGHRSVSWYQQTPGQGLQFLFEYFSETQRNKGNFPGRFSGRQFSNSRSEMNVSTLELGDSALYLCASSPDSGGAWETQYFGPGTRLLVL.

This clonotype has a handful of counts. This sequence joins TRBV5-6 and TRBJ2-2, with 7 bases matching TRBD2. The CDR3 runs 17 residues. CDR1 and CDR2 (germline): SGHDT, YYEEEE. The V gene end was trimmed by 6 bases and the J gene end by 0 bases; junction bases not matched to a gene: 11. This chain's CDR3 is CASTPLASGTNTGELFF. The CDR3 DNA is TGTGCCAGCACCCCTCTTGCTAGCGGCACGAACACCGGGGAGCTGTTTTTT.

V and J are TRBV5-1 and TRBJ1-4, with D possibly TRBD1 on 5 matching bases. The V and J ends lost 1 base and 5 bases respectively, with 9 bases between them. The CDR3 is made up of 14 amino acids. Germline V gene sequence: CDR1 SGHRS, CDR2 YFSETQ. In DNA form, the CDR3 reads TGCGCCAGCAGCTTGTCCGGACAAAATGAAAAACTGTTTTTT. The encoded protein is CASSLSGQNEKLFF.

V gene TRBV29-1 combines with J gene TRBJ1-1; D might be TRBD1 (6 bases). V was pared by 2 bases and J by 5 bases, with 15 bases between. This CDR3 spans 14 amino acids. Germline CDR1 SQVTM, CDR2 ANQGSEA. The CDR3: CSVELRRGETEAFF. Here the CDR3 DNA reads TGCAGCGTTGAATTGCGCAGGGGTGAAACTGAAGCTTTCTTT.

A few counts support this clonotype. The V and J genes are TRBV7-2 and TRBJ1-1, with D possibly TRBD1 on 6 matching bases. Germline lookup yields CDR1 SGHTA and CDR2 FQGNSA. V lost 3 bases to trimming and J lost 5 bases, with 13 bases between them. The CDR3 loop spans 14 amino acids. CDR3 loop: CASSFRGRGTEAFF. The CDR3 nucleotides are TGTGCCAGCAGCTTCAGGGGTCGGGGAACTGAAGCTTTCTTT.

This clonotype has a handful of counts. The chain has TRBV27 and TRBJ2-7, with D perhaps TRBD2 (7 bases). Germline V gene sequence: CDR1 MNHEY, CDR2 SMNVEV (reference sequence). The length of the CDR3 is 14 residues. Trimming shortened V by 9 bases and J by 4 bases, and 19 bases separated the two germline ends. The chain's CDR3 is CARGRGAISYEQYF. Here the CDR3 DNA reads TGTGCCAGAGGGAGGGGGGCTATTTCTTACGAGCAGTACTTC.

The rearrangement uses TRBV20-1 and TRBJ1-5; D is undetermined. Germline CDR1 is DFQATT and CDR2 is SNEGSKA (reference sequence). With 6 bases removed from V and 5 bases from J, the gap between germline ends came to 20 bases. The length of the CDR3 is 15 residues. DNA for the CDR3: TGCAGTGCCTCTACGTCCCCCGGGAGGGATCAGCCCCAGCATTTT. This codes for CSASTSPGRDQPQHF.

The V call is TRBV30, the J call TRBJ2-7; D is undetermined. V lost 2 bases to trimming and J lost 2 bases, with 7 bases between them. Germline V lookup: CDR1 GTSNPN, CDR2 SVGIG (reference sequence). The CDR3 consists of 12 residues. The CDR3 spells CAWSTTPYEQYF. The DNA of the CDR3 is TGTGCCTGGAGTACGACCCCCTACGAGCAGTACTTC.

This clonotype was counted between two and nine times. CDR3 amino acids: CATSRDGGVSTDTQYF. The CDR3, as DNA: TGTGCCACCAGCAGAGACGGCGGGGTTAGCACAGATACGCAGTATTTT. The chain uses TRBV15 and TRBJ2-3, with D perhaps matching TRBD2 (6 bases). The germline V gene has CDR1 LNHNV and CDR2 YYDKDF (reference sequence). Between the trimmed V and J ends, which lost 0 bases and 0 bases, there was a span of 10 bases. CDR3 length: 16 amino acids.

The CDR3 sequence: CASSYGLAGGTPQETQYF. CDR3 sequence (DNA): TGCGCCAGCAGCTACGGACTAGCGGGAGGAACACCCCAAGAGACCCAGTACTTC. This chain connects TRBV5-1 to TRBJ2-5; 14 bases align to TRBD2. The CDR3 sequence is 18 residues long. V shed 3 bases, J shed 1 base, and the junction held 8 bases outside the gene matches. Germline assignment: CDR1 SGHRS and CDR2 YFSETQ.

This clonotype was counted only a few times. This chain connects TRBV6-4 to TRBJ2-1; D is tentatively TRBD1 or TRBD2 (6 bases each). CDR1 MRHNA and CDR2 SNTAGT come from the germline V gene. The ends were cut back, 6 bases at V and 5 bases at J, with 20 bases in the middle. The CDR3 has 16 residues. The CDR3 reads CASSPGKGGWNNEQFF. The DNA of the CDR3 is TGTGCCAGCAGCCCCGGCAAGGGGGGATGGAACAATGAGCAGTTCTTC.

This clonotype was detected a few times. The CDR3 here is CASSQGLGSPLHF. The CDR3 DNA follows: TGTGCCAGCAGCCAGGGACTAGGTTCACCCCTCCACTTT. This rearrangement joins TRBV14 to TRBJ1-6, with D perhaps TRBD1 (5 bases). With 3 bases removed from V and 9 bases from J, the gap between germline ends came to 9 bases. Germline-derived CDR1 and CDR2 are SGHDN and FVKESK. CDR3 size: 13 residues.

The chain recombines TRBV7-2 with TRBJ1-2; D not certain. Germline V gene data show CDR1 as SGHTA and CDR2 as FQGNSA. Between the trimmed V and J ends, which lost 3 bases and 5 bases, there was a span of 13 bases. This CDR3 is built from 14 residues. The CDR3, as DNA: TGTGCCAGCAGCTTCTCGTTTGGCGCGTATGGCTACACCTTC. This translates into CASSFSFGAYGYTF.

The J gene is TRBJ2-3, the V gene TRBV4-3, with TRBD2 matching over 12 bases. CDR3 length equals 15 residues. Germline CDR1 LGHNA, CDR2 YSLEER. The junction had 2 bases not matched to a gene; V was cut back by 1 base and J by 6 bases. CDR3 loop: CASSQASGRADTQYF. For the CDR3, the DNA is TGCGCCAGCAGCCAAGCTAGCGGGAGGGCTGATACGCAGTATTTT.

This clonotype turned up a few times. The genes are TRBV2 and TRBJ2-7, with 13 bases lining up with TRBD2. Germline CDR1 reads SNHLY; CDR2 reads FYNNEI. V shed 6 bases, J shed 3 bases, and the junction held 5 bases outside the gene matches. There are 15 residues in the CDR3. CDR3 DNA: TGTGCCAGCAGAGTAACTAGCGGGGGGGACTACGAGCAGTACTTC. It translates to CASRVTSGGDYEQYF.

The gene calls are TRBV29-1 and TRBJ1-1, with a tentative D call TRBD1 (5 bases). Per germline, CDR1 SQVTM and CDR2 ANQGSEA. V lost 7 bases to trimming and J lost 0 bases, with 9 bases between them. The CDR3 is 12 residues long. The CDR3, as DNA: TGCAGCGCAGGACACGTGAACACTGAAGCTTTCTTT. As protein: CSAGHVNTEAFF.

This clonotype was counted between two and nine times. The chain is built from TRBV6-5 and TRBJ2-2, with D hard to call. Germline V CDR1 and CDR2: MNHEY, SVGAGI. The length of the CDR3 is 15 residues. Trimming removed 2 bases from V and 5 bases from J, with 12 bases in between. The CDR3 DNA sequence: TGTGCCAGCAGTTACAAATTACCGATTACCGGGGAGCTGTTTTTT. This codes for CASSYKLPITGELFF.

This clonotype was recorded a few times. The chain employs TRBV5-1 and TRBJ2-3, with 14 nucleotides matching TRBD2. Germline V lookup: CDR1 SGHRS, CDR2 YFSETQ. The CDR3 consists of 19 residues. Trimming at V came to 1 base and at J to 4 bases, leaving 11 bases not matched to a gene. CDR3 loop: CASSLSGTSGRSRPDTQYF. As DNA, the CDR3 is TGCGCCAGCAGCTTGAGCGGGACTAGCGGGAGATCGAGGCCAGATACGCAGTATTTT.

The rearrangement uses TRBV7-2 and TRBJ2-1; D ambiguous. The V end lost 2 bases, the J end lost 3 bases, and 8 bases lay between the germline ends. Germline V gives CDR1 SGHTA, CDR2 FQGNSA. The CDR3 contains 14 residues. The CDR3 here is CASSLMVSYNEQFF. For the CDR3, the DNA is TGTGCCAGCAGCTTAATGGTCAGCTACAATGAGCAGTTCTTC.

This clonotype was counted a single time. The junction departs from the called germline gene at one end, perhaps through a read error. V gene TRBV12-3 or TRBV12-4 combines with J gene TRBJ2-7; 7 positions agree with TRBD2. This CDR3 region has 13 residues. CDR3 in amino acids: CASSQRGSSEQYF. CDR3 nucleotide sequence: TGTGCCAGCAGTCAGCGGGGCTCCTCCGAGCAGTACTTC.

This sequence joins TRBV14 and TRBJ2-3; TRBD1 might be the D (6 bases). V dropped 2 bases and J dropped 8 bases, with 11 bases sitting between them. The CDR3 runs to 13 residues. From germline, CDR1 is SGHDN and CDR2 FVKESK. DNA for the CDR3: TGTGCCAGCAGCCAAAACAGGGTACTTACGCAGTATTTT. Amino acid sequence: CASSQNRVLTQYF.

This clonotype was counted many times. The chain carries TRBV29-1 and TRBJ2-7; D may be TRBD2 (5 bases). Germline loops: CDR1 SQVTM, CDR2 ANQGSEA. This CDR3 has 13 residues. Trimming cost V 4 bases and J 6 bases, with 16 bases left between them. The DNA of the CDR3 is TGCAGCGTTGGTTTTTCGCGAGGAGGCGAGCAGTACTTC. Its protein is CSVGFSRGGEQYF.

This clonotype was seen a handful of times. The rearrangement joins TRBV24-1 to TRBJ1-1; D remains unclear. Germline values: CDR1 KGHDR, CDR2 SFDVKD. The CDR3 is made up of 9 amino acids. V lost 10 bases and J 8 bases, leaving 7 bases between the germline ends. The CDR3 DNA reads as TGTGCCACTCCAGGAGAAGCTTTCTTT. Amino acids: CATPGEAFF.